This record covers a single TCR beta chain. This same CDR3 is encoded by further DNA sequences in the sample. Nominally healthy donors provided the samples, though records likely missed some immune exposures. Trimming removed 5 bases from V and 4 bases from J; junction bases left unmatched: 1. The CDR3 extends over 12 amino acids. Germline V gives CDR1 MNHEY, CDR2 SVGAGI. This sample stems from a study of cytomegalovirus exposure and HLA in healthy donors. The PCR had 60 Vbeta and 13 Jbeta primers. The protocol was immunoSEQ multiplex PCR, while the TCRdb copy is restricted to in-frame clones and leaves out a portion. The table records more than 110,000 clones, roughly 80% of them present only once.

The chain carries TRBV6-5 and TRBJ1-2; TRBD1 aligns across 7 bases. The receptor was isolated from a young man in good health and CMV-seronegative. The sequencing sample was made of PBMCs. The CDR3 reads CASSRQGYGYTF. DNA of the CDR3: TGTGCCAGCAGTCGACAGGGCTATGGCTACACCTTC.